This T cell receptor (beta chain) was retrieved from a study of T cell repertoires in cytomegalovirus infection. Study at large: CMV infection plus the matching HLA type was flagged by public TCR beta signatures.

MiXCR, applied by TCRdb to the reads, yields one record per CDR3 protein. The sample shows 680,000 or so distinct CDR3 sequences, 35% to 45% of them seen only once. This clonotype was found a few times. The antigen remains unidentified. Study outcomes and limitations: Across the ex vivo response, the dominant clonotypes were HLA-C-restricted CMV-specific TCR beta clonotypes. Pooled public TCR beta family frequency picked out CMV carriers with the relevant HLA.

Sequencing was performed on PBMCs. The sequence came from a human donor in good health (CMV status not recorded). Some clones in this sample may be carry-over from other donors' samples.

The CDR3 bases are TGTGCCAGTAGCCGAAGGAAAGCGTCCGGGACAAGGTCAGCGGGCTACACCTTC. Translated: CASSRRKASGTRSAGYTF. V usage is TRBV19 and J usage is TRBJ1-2; D might be TRBD1 (6 bases). Germline V CDR1 and CDR2: LNHDA, SQIVND (reference sequence). The V gene lost 6 bases and the J gene lost 8 bases, with 31 bases spanning the gap. The CDR3 covers 18 residues.